A single sample is the source of the 28 T cell receptor beta chains below, sequenced in a study of T cells in Graves' hyperthyroidism and ophthalmopathy. Amplification of TCR beta CDR3 regions used RNA as the template. Researchers ran a first-round RT-PCR on the TCR CDR3 using the HTBI primer set. TCRdb re-derived calls from the multiplex PCR reads in MiXCR, one entry per CDR3 protein. The sample lists 550,000 to 800,000 distinct CDR3 sequences; around 15% were seen once. Sequencing was carried out using blood. The receptors come from a man between 18 and 29 years old with Graves' hyperthyroidism.

This clonotype was detected a few times. The rearrangement links TRBV20-1 to TRBJ1-1; no reliable D call. Germline V gene sequence: CDR1 DFQATT, CDR2 SNEGSKA (reference sequence). There are 12 residues in the CDR3. V shed 5 bases and J shed 2 bases, with 9 bases lying between them. CDR3 residues: CSALDLNTEAFF. The CDR3 region has the DNA TGCAGTGCTCTGGATCTAAACACTGAAGCTTTCTTT.

The chain employs TRBV20-1 and TRBJ2-5; maybe TRBD2 (6 bases). Deletions cut 6 bases from V and 4 bases from J, with 18 bases between. CDR3 size: 14 residues. CDR1 is DFQATT, CDR2 SNEGSKA, per germline (reference sequence). The CDR3 region has the DNA TGCAGTGCCCCTCGGGCGCGGGGAGCAGAGACCCAGTACTTC. It yields the protein CSAPRARGAETQYF.

The chain uses TRBV11-3 and TRBJ2-1; TRBD2 matches 7 bases. V lost 1 base to trimming and J lost 14 bases; unmatched junction nucleotides: 5. CDR1 is SGHNT, CDR2 YENEEA, per germline. The CDR3 consists of 12 residues. In DNA form, the CDR3 reads TGTGCCAGCAGCTTAGGAAGCGGGGATGAGTTCTTC. Translated: CASSLGSGDEFF.

The table lists this clonotype with many counts. The chain has TRBV20-1 and TRBJ1-2, with D hard to call. This CDR3 comprises 13 residues. Trimming stripped 1 base from V and 2 bases from J, with 8 bases between. Germline CDR1 is DFQATT and CDR2 is SNEGSKA (reference sequence). CDR3 in DNA: TGCAGTGCTAGAGGCCAAGAGAACTATGGCTACACCTTC. Translating gives CSARGQENYGYTF.

This clonotype was seen at least ten times. The V call is TRBV3-1, the J call TRBJ2-7; either TRBD1 or TRBD2 may supply D (5 bases each). There are 15 residues in the CDR3. Germline-derived CDR1 and CDR2 are LGHDT and YNNKEL (reference sequence). V lost 0 bases and J lost 2, with 11 bases in between. The DNA for the CDR3 is TGTGCCAGCAGCCAAGAGACCGGGGCCGCCTACGAGCAGTACTTC. It is translated as CASSQETGAAYEQYF.

About this clonotype itself: This may come from a read error, since a much larger clone is one base off. This chain uses TRBV7-3 with TRBJ2-1, with D possibly TRBD2 on 6 matching bases. CDR3 length: 15 amino acids. CDR1 is SGHTA, CDR2 FQGTGA, per germline. V lost 6 bases, J lost 8 bases, and 20 bases lay in between. CDR3 nucleotides: TGTGCCAGCAGTTCCAGTGGAGGGTCGGAGCATGAGCAGTTCTTC. Protein product: CASSSSGGSEHEQFF.

The V call is TRBV20-1, the J call TRBJ1-3, with D possibly being TRBD1 (6 bases). This CDR3 comprises 14 residues. Trimming removed 5 bases from V and 0 bases from J, with 11 bases in between. CDR1 is DFQATT and CDR2 is SNEGSKA in the germline V gene (reference sequence). As DNA, the CDR3 is TGCAGTGCTCCGAAGGGGGACTCTGGAAACACCATATATTTT. As protein: CSAPKGDSGNTIYF.

This clonotype has only a few counts. The chain carries TRBV12-3 or TRBV12-4 and TRBJ2-5; 9 nucleotides match TRBD2. The CDR3 contains 16 residues. V was clipped by 3 bases and J by 4 bases; unmatched bases: 9. The CDR3 loop is CASSLRVAGVGETQYF. In DNA, the CDR3 is TGTGCCAGCAGTTTGAGGGTAGCGGGAGTGGGAGAGACCCAGTACTTC.

This clonotype was counted many times. This chain joins TRBV11-3 and TRBJ2-2; D remains ambiguous. Germline V gene data show CDR1 as SGHNT and CDR2 as YENEEA. V was shortened by 6 bases and J by 8 bases, with 10 bases between the two germline ends. The CDR3 extends over 12 amino acids. For the CDR3, the DNA is TGTGCCAGCAGAGGCACGGAAGGGGAGCTGTTTTTT. Translated: CASRGTEGELFF.

At least ten counts were recorded for this clonotype. The chain recombines TRBV2 with TRBJ1-5; 8 nucleotides line up with TRBD1. Germline assignment: CDR1 SNHLY and CDR2 FYNNEI. V lost 10 bases to trimming and J lost 3 bases; unmatched junction nucleotides: 5. This CDR3 is 13 amino acids long. Written as DNA, the CDR3 is TGTGCCAAAGGGACAGGAAACAATCAGCCCCAGCATTTT. Translation gives CAKGTGNNQPQHF. The full variable domain, with the rest looked up from reference TRBV2 and TRBJ1-5, is EPEVTQTPSHQVTQMGQEVILRCVPISNHLYFYWYRQILGQKVEFLVSFYNNEISEKSEIFDDQFSVERPDGSNFTLKIRSTKLEDSAMYFCAKGTGNNQPQHFGDGTRLSIL.

This clonotype was observed many times. V usage is TRBV11-1 and J usage is TRBJ2-1; 12 bases align to TRBD2. J was trimmed by 8 bases and V by 5 bases; bases with no gene match: 7. The CDR3 sequence is 15 residues long. Germline V CDR1 and CDR2: SGHAT, FQDESV (reference sequence). The CDR3 region has the DNA TGTGCCAGCAGCACAACTAGCGGGAGGATCGATGAGCAGTTCTTC. Translating gives CASSTTSGRIDEQFF.

The genes are TRBV20-1 and TRBJ2-1; 9 nucleotides line up with TRBD2. The CDR3 is 15 residues long. The germline V gene has CDR1 DFQATT and CDR2 SNEGSKA (reference sequence). The CDR3 loop is CSCEEGGRAWDEQFF. The DNA for the CDR3 is TGCAGCTGCGAGGAGGGCGGGAGGGCCTGGGATGAGCAGTTCTTC.

The sample holds a few counts of this clonotype. The junction departs from germline at one end; a sequencing error may be responsible. The chain employs TRBV6-1 and TRBJ1-3; D unclear. The CDR3 spans 14 residues. CDR1 and CDR2 (germline): MNHNS, SASEGT. The CDR3 loop reads CASSDPGPRNAIYF. DNA of the CDR3: TGTGCCAGCAGTGATCCCGGCCCCCGAAACGCCATATATTTT.

This clonotype appeared many times. Germline and junction disagree at one end, which may indicate a read error. The CDR3 DNA is TGTGCCAGCAGTTTAGGCGGGACAGTGAACACTGAAGCTTTCTTT. Encoded protein: CASSLGGTVNTEAFF. J is TRBJ1-1 and V is TRBV5-1; TRBD1 aligns across 7 bases. From germline, CDR1 is SGHRS and CDR2 YFSETQ. The CDR3 spans 15 residues.

A note on this clonotype: This may be a read error: a much more frequent sequence differs by one nucleotide. This chain connects TRBV28 to TRBJ2-7; 11 nucleotides agree with TRBD2. CDR3 length: 15 residues. Germline CDR1 MDHEN, CDR2 SYDVKM. CDR3 nucleotide sequence: TGTGCCAGCACTTTAGCGGGAGGGCCCGTTTACGAGCAGTACTTC. Translated, it gives CASTLAGGPVYEQYF.

The sample holds many counts of this clonotype. The rearrangement uses TRBV28 and TRBJ2-7; D is possibly TRBD1 (6 bases). The CDR3 has 17 amino acids. Trimming cost V 6 bases and J 2 bases, with 23 bases left between them. Germline V gene lookup returns CDR1 MDHEN and CDR2 SYDVKM. The CDR3 coding sequence is TGTGCCAGCAGGTCATACCCCCTCGGGACAAGTCCCTACGAGCAGTACTTC. Amino acids: CASRSYPLGTSPYEQYF.

The rearrangement links TRBV20-1 to TRBJ2-3, with TRBD2 matching over 9 bases. V lost 0 bases, J lost 2 bases, and 9 bases stayed unmatched. This CDR3 contains 17 residues. Germline V lookup: CDR1 DFQATT, CDR2 SNEGSKA (reference sequence). The CDR3 nucleotides are TGCAGTGCTAGAGATCCCGGAGCGGGAGGATCCACAGATACGCAGTATTTT. Protein: CSARDPGAGGSTDTQYF.

The sample holds many counts of this clonotype. V usage is TRBV20-1 and J usage is TRBJ2-1, with 13 bases matching TRBD2. Unmatched junction bases numbered 2, after V lost 4 bases and J lost 2 bases. The germline CDR1 and CDR2 sequences are DFQATT and SNEGSKA (reference sequence). The CDR3 contains 15 residues. CDR3 residues: CSATGTSGAYNEQFF. The CDR3 DNA is TGCAGTGCTACAGGGACTAGCGGGGCCTACAATGAGCAGTTCTTC.

In its sample, this clonotype was seen many times. The V call is TRBV27, the J call TRBJ2-3, with a weak D call TRBD1 (6 bases). V shed 2 bases and J shed 3 bases, with 9 bases lying between them. Germline V gene data show CDR1 as MNHEY and CDR2 as SMNVEV (reference sequence). This CDR3 contains 14 residues. The CDR3 DNA sequence: TGTGCCAGCAGTTTAATGACAGGTACAGATACGCAGTATTTT. Protein sequence: CASSLMTGTDTQYF.

Many counts were recorded for this clonotype. This chain uses TRBV20-1 with TRBJ2-4, with 9 bases aligning to TRBD1. Germline lookup yields CDR1 DFQATT and CDR2 SNEGSKA (reference sequence). The V gene end was trimmed by 0 bases and the J gene end by 2 bases; junction bases not matched to a gene: 5. CDR3 length equals 16 residues. CDR3 amino acids: CSAREETGGTKNIQYF. The DNA for the CDR3 is TGCAGTGCTAGAGAGGAGACAGGGGGAACCAAAAACATTCAGTACTTC.

This clonotype was observed many times. J is TRBJ2-7 and V is TRBV6-5; 7 bases line up with TRBD2. This CDR3 has 15 amino acids. Germline values: CDR1 MNHEY, CDR2 SVGAGI. With 0 bases clipped from V and 2 bases from J, the junction kept 4 bases outside the gene matches. The DNA of the CDR3 is TGTGCCAGCAGTTACTCTCCAGCGGGGCCCTACGAGCAGTACTTC. Translated, it gives CASSYSPAGPYEQYF.

The CDR3 region is CSARDRRSSYNEQFF. The CDR3 DNA follows: TGCAGTGCTAGGGACAGGAGAAGCTCCTACAATGAGCAGTTCTTC. This rearrangement joins TRBV20-1 to TRBJ2-1; 7 bases align to TRBD1. Germline V CDR1 and CDR2: DFQATT, SNEGSKA (reference sequence). This CDR3 region has 15 residues. V trimming: 3 bases; J trimming: 0 bases; junction bases outside the gene matches: 5.

This clonotype occurred many times. This sequence joins TRBV2 and TRBJ1-2, with TRBD1 identical over 7 bases. V lost 4 bases, J lost 0 bases, and 2 bases stayed unmatched. Germline V lookup: CDR1 SNHLY, CDR2 FYNNEI. The length of the CDR3 is 14 residues. The CDR3 loop is CASSGQGANYGYTF. DNA of the CDR3: TGTGCCAGCAGTGGACAGGGTGCTAACTATGGCTACACCTTC.

V gene TRBV9 combines with J gene TRBJ2-2; maybe TRBD2 (6 bases). With 4 bases removed from V and 1 base from J, the gap between germline ends came to 14 bases. The CDR3 extends over 16 amino acids. Germline V gene lookup returns CDR1 SGDLS and CDR2 YYNGEE. The CDR3 DNA reads TGTGCCAGCAGCCTGACTAGGGTGGTGAACACCGGGGAGCTGTTTTTT. This sequence encodes CASSLTRVVNTGELFF.

This clonotype was recorded at least ten times. The gene calls are TRBV2 and TRBJ2-3; D is undetermined. Germline V CDR1 and CDR2: SNHLY, FYNNEI. The CDR3 spans 13 residues. Trimming took 5 bases from V and 0 from J, leaving 6 bases between them. The CDR3 nucleotides read TGTGCCAGCAGTACGGAGAGCACAGATACGCAGTATTTT. Protein: CASSTESTDTQYF.

V gene TRBV27 combines with J gene TRBJ2-3, with TRBD2 identical over 8 bases. Trimming at V came to 6 bases and at J to 2 bases, leaving 7 bases not matched to a gene. Germline-derived CDR1 and CDR2 are MNHEY and SMNVEV (reference sequence). The CDR3 covers 15 residues. The CDR3 DNA sequence: TGTGCCAGCAGCGCACTAGCGGACCTCACAGATACGCAGTATTTT. Translated, it gives CASSALADLTDTQYF.

This clonotype was observed many times. The chain uses TRBV10-1 and TRBJ2-1, with D hard to call. The CDR3 sequence is 15 residues long. The germline V gene encodes CDR1 WNHNN and CDR2 SYGVQD (reference sequence). With 2 bases removed from V and 7 bases from J, the gap between germline ends came to 15 bases. CDR3 sequence reads: CASSENVGHGNEQFF. CDR3 bases: TGCGCCAGCAGTGAGAACGTAGGGCACGGGAATGAGCAGTTCTTC.

This clonotype was counted ten times or more. The chain joins TRBV2 to TRBJ2-3; either TRBD1 or TRBD2 may supply D (5 bases each). CDR3 length: 14 amino acids. Germline CDR1 reads SNHLY; CDR2 reads FYNNEI. V dropped 5 bases and J dropped 0 bases, with 9 bases sitting between them. DNA of the CDR3: TGTGCCAGCAGTCGGGACCCTAGCACAGATACGCAGTATTTT. Translated, it gives CASSRDPSTDTQYF.